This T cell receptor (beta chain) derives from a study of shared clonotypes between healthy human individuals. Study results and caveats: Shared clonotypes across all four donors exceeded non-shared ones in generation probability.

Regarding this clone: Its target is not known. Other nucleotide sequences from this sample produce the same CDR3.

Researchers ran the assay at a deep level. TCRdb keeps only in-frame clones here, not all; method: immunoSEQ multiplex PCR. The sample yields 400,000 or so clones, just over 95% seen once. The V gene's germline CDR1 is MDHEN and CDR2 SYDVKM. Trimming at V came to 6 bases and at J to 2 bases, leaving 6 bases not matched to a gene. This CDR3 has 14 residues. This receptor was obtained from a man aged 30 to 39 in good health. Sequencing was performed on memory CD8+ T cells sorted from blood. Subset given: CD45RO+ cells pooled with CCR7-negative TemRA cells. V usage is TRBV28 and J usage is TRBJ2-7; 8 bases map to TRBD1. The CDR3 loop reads CASSPGTGTYEQYF. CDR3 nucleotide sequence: TGTGCCAGCAGCCCCGGGACAGGAACCTACGAGCAGTACTTC.